This T cell receptor (beta chain) originates from a study of radiotherapy plus CTLA-4 blockade in lung cancer. Whole-study results and caveats: Reports identified early blood T cell clone dynamics, with interferon-beta, as the best response predictor. Among blood TCR repertoires after radiotherapy plus ipilimumab, tumor-derived clones expanded.

TCRdb keeps only in-frame clones here, not all; method: immunoSEQ multiplex PCR. The data hold about 62,000 clones, with 60% to 80% observed a single time. Germline CDR1 is SGHVS and CDR2 is FQNEAQ. The CDR3 sequence is 16 residues long. The trim removed 7 bases at V and 2 bases at J, leaving 11 bases unmatched. In regard to this clone: Its antigen is unidentified.

In chemo-refractory metastatic non-small-cell lung cancer, patients got ipilimumab CTLA-4 blockade together with focal radiation. Material: peripheral blood, obtained from a patient treated with radiotherapy plus ipilimumab. The receptor was isolated from a human donor with non-small cell lung cancer who had a complete response to radiotherapy plus ipilimumab. This chain uses TRBV7-8 with TRBJ2-3; 8 bases align to TRBD2. The chain's CDR3 is CASTRTSRDITDTQYF. CDR3 DNA sequence: TGTGCCAGCACCCGGACTAGCCGGGATATCACAGATACGCAGTATTTT.